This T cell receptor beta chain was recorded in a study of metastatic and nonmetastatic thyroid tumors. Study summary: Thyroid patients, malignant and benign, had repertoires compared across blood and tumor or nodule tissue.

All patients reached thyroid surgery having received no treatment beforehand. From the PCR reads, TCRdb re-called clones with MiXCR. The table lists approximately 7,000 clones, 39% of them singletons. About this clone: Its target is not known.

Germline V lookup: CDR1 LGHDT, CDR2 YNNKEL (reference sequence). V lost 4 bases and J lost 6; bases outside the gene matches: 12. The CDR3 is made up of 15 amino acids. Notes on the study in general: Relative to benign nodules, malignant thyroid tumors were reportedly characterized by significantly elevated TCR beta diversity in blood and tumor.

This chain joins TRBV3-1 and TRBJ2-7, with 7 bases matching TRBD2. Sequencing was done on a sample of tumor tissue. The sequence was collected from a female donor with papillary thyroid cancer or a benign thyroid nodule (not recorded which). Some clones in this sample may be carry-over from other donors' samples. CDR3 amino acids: CASSPRAGAGGEQYF. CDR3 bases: TGTGCCAGCAGCCCCCGGGCGGGAGCTGGGGGCGAGCAGTACTTC.